The subject of this entry is one T cell receptor beta chain. Its antigen has not been determined. Qualities for individual bases were not recorded, and no much larger clone is one base off. From the germline V gene, CDR1 is KGHSH and CDR2 is LQKENI. Measured from the cysteine to the phenylalanine, the CDR3 is 17 residues long. Only the CDR3 DNA is retained, 51 bases long and in frame from the first base. The V and J ends are trimmed by 2 bases and 11 bases, leaving 27 bases between them. This entry is derived from a study of cytomegalovirus exposure and HLA in healthy donors (dated 2017 in TCRdb). For the wider study: In an earlier analysis of under 750 of the donors, 250 to 350 Gb of sequence data and approximately 100 million unique TCR beta sequences from 150 million to 200 million T cells were reported. Among about 370 genotyped donors of the cohort, an average of around 240,000 unique TCR beta nucleotide sequences was sequenced per donor, of which 15% to 20% were non-productive. In a later genetic analysis, genome-wide SNP genotypes for about 60% of the 666 donors were used, and that subset was treated as a discovery cohort. An earlier analysis of 450 to 750 of the donors used high-throughput TCR beta sequencing to judge whether each TCR beta V gene segment behaved as functional or pseudogenic. An early release covering roughly 600 HLA-typed donors comprised roughly 300 gigabases of sequencing data and tens of millions of unique TCR sequences. Donor age, sex, ethnicity and CMV serostatus were compiled together with the repertoire data. Because of strong linkage in the cohort, five DR-DQ haplotypes were treated as single units for association and clustering. The number of donors typed differed by locus, with roughly 629-640 for A, B, C, DRB1 and DQB1, more than 500 for DQA1, 600 to 610 for DPA1, and some 470 for DPB1. In the later analysis, no new phenotypic data were used to find candidate immune exposures; instead, reliance was placed on TCR beta sequences and their occurrence across donors. Among the approximately 430 genotyped donors, around 81% belonged to the genetic ancestry cluster associated with self-reported Caucasian donors. Along with the roughly 670-subject first cohort, a separate validation cohort of over a hundred different subjects was used. Every discovery cohort repertoire had been produced on one sequencing platform. The study aimed to test whether signatures of past pathogen exposure could be identified by cataloging public T cell receptors. The T cell repertoires of under 700 subjects were profiled by immunosequencing and related to cytomegalovirus serostatus. A later analysis re-analyzed previously published TCR beta repertoires from roughly 600 donors and added high-resolution HLA genotyping to study TCR occurrence patterns. HLA typing covered class I and class II loci at four-digit resolution. To predict cytomegalovirus infection status, the study combined high-throughput TCR immunosequencing, statistical association of individual TCRs with disease status, and machine learning.

The receptor library was made with the immunoSEQ multiplex PCR assay. For the multiplex PCR, a mixture combining 60 forward primers for TCR Vbeta segments and 13 reverse primers for TCR Jbeta segments was used. The CDR3 region of rearranged TCR beta genes was amplified from genomic DNA with a multiplex PCR assay. Amplified TCR beta libraries were sequenced as 87-base-pair reads on the Illumina HiSeq System. The original methods were these. In a later analysis, 77 million or so unique TCR beta chains were counted across the roughly 610 repertoires, and roughly 10 million of these chains were shared by at least two donors. Raw reads were error-corrected and collapsed into unique sequences with a nearest-neighbor algorithm that merged closely related sequences to remove PCR and sequencing errors. To assign V, D and J gene segments, CDR3 sequences were aligned to IMGT reference sequences. For a sequence to be retained, at least a six-nucleotide match to both a V gene segment and a J gene segment was required. Rearrangements were classified as productive when the CDR3 lacked stop codons and remained in frame with V and J, and all other rearrangements were classified as non-productive. Following IMGT convention, CDR3 was defined as the stretch from the second conserved V-encoded cysteine to the conserved J-encoded phenylalanine. The earlier analysis of about 590 of the donors excluded sequences that lacked an unambiguous match to a single V gene segment. In an earlier analysis of more than 500 of the donors, a V segment was called functional when productive rearrangements were above 56.7%, and segregating when the standard deviation between donors exceeded 5%. A statistical classification framework was developed to diagnose cytomegalovirus status using the catalog of TCR beta chain sequences. In a later analysis, V and J genes were assigned by comparing TCR nucleotide sequences against IMGT/GENE-DB human TR gene sequences. In a later analysis, CDR3 sequences and most-parsimonious VDJ recombination scenarios were assigned using the TCRdist pipeline. In a later analysis, each TCR beta chain was defined by its CDR3 amino acid sequence together with its V-gene family, and reads without a unique V-gene family were excluded. As a way to deal with suspected cross-contamination and a sequencing artifact, a later analysis dropped hundreds of nucleotide sequences that were highly shared and had low generation probability. In a later analysis, a clonal expansion index was calculated for each public chain from normalized within-repertoire ranks of inferred template counts. In a later analysis, generation probabilities were computed using a VDJ recombination model fitted to out-of-frame rearrangements, and the results were checked against IGoR. Hypergeometric tests were used in a later analysis to score TCR-TCR, TCR-HLA and TCR-CMV co-occurrence, with a repertoire-size bias correction applied to the TCR pairs. False discovery rates were estimated in a later analysis by permuting HLA or CMV assignments 20 times. A later analysis grouped co-occurring TCRs with DBSCAN, adding TCRdist sequence similarity when clustering within HLA-allele-positive subsets. Repertoires with fewer than 30,000 or more than 120,000 public chains were left out of co-occurrence clustering, as were a few repertoires with anomalous nucleotide sharing. Here the immuneACCESS table is served through TCRdb, limited to in-frame sequences with V and J called. Missing clones are a known gap in these copies; in checked studies unresolved V genes cover under half, and the rest lacks a known reason. V and J calls and clone size are given by that table; D and trimming were obtained from the DNA. The sample table holds about 180,000 clones, of which roughly 76% were seen once. Roughly 4.9% of the sample lies in the top ten.

The cohort comprised 666 healthy bone marrow donors. Cohort members were all nominally healthy when sampled, although unrecorded immune exposures were likely present. The donor tested CMV seropositive, placing the donor among the 289 seropositive members of the cohort. Every donor gave a peripheral blood sample, and the peripheral blood mononuclear cells from that sample were used for TCR beta sequencing. Genomic DNA was extracted from the blood cell samples with the Qiagen DNeasy Blood Extraction Kit. What the study reported, not specific to this receptor: A total of some 180 TCR beta chains were listed by the study as associated with cytomegalovirus. The authors suggested that the approach could potentially be extended to other disease states and immunological phenotypes. The earlier analysis of 450 to 700 of the donors excluded 15 to 20 rarely observed V segments, including chromosome 9 orphons, because counts were too low. According to a later genetic analysis, donors in an Asian-associated ancestry cluster had fewer N-insertions in productive TCRs than the roughly 700-donor mean. In vitro tests confirmed that a few of the cytomegalovirus-associated TCR beta chains recognize cytomegalovirus antigens. In a later analysis, TCR association rates were found to vary across HLA loci, with the most associated TCRs seen for DRB1 alleles and the fewest for HLA-C alleles. V-gene and J-gene trimming of TCR beta chains was associated with a missense DCLRE1C variant in a later genetic analysis, and the association was replicated in an independent cohort. According to a later analysis, most CMV-associated TCR beta chains appeared to be HLA-restricted, and the HLA associations seemed to be driven largely by CMV exposure. HLA typing was unavailable for some donors at each locus, so association tests used only the typed subset. Most TCR sequences were seen in very few donors, while some public TCRs were found in many individuals. Only TCR beta chains were sequenced in this cohort, and the absence of alpha or paired-chain data limited detectable features. A further reported finding was that TCR beta sequences accurately predicted the HLA-A and HLA-B alleles for most subjects in the first cohort. The classifier was reported to diagnose cytomegalovirus status with high specificity and sensitivity in both the original and validation cohorts. Roughly uniform sequencing depth across donors was assumed in presence/absence analyses, although this assumption may not hold. CMV serostatus was the only immune exposure information available for the cohort. Some IMGT-functional V segments, including TRBV6-2 and TRBV6-3, could not be told apart with the 87-base-pair reads, so those segments were excluded. A cluster of highly shared sequence variants was judged likely to represent a technical artifact of the sequencing pipeline. Correlated functional status among segregating V segments might reflect linkage disequilibrium, but an unknown experimental factor could not be ruled out. A later analysis found that HLA-associated TCR beta chains were more clonally expanded and had lower generation probabilities than equally common non-associated chains. A later analysis reported that several top co-occurrence clusters appeared linked to parvovirus B19, influenza, CMV and Epstein-Barr virus. In an earlier analysis of 587 of the donors, most TCR beta V segments appeared in productive rearrangements about 87% or about 30% of the time, broadly matching IMGT annotations. In a later analysis, some 18,000 TCR beta sequences were associated with specific HLA alleles at a false discovery rate of 0.05. When HLA alleles, especially DR and DQ, strongly co-occurred, attributing TCR associations to individual alleles was difficult.

This sequence was found in a woman under 30 in good health and CMV-seropositive. Sequenced: PBMCs. The sequence joins TRBV18 to TRBJ1-2; there is no confident call for the D gene. The sequenced DNA is TGTGCCAGCTCACCAACCGGCCTATCGAGGTCTTTGGGGAGTTACACCTTC. This is translated as CASSPTGLSRSLGSYTF.